Here is one T cell receptor (beta chain) with its context. Its cognate antigen has yet to be identified. There are no base qualities to consult, and no much larger clone falls within one base. Reading the germline V gene gives CDR1 SNHLY and CDR2 FYNNEI. The CDR3, cysteine through phenylalanine, is 12 amino acids long. Only the CDR3 region is kept as DNA, spanning 36 bases read in frame from base 1. V lost 3 bases and J lost 6 bases; the stretch between them is 3 bases long. The sample originates from a study of OX40 agonist ivuxolimab in advanced cancers. Background on the whole study: Ivuxolimab was an agonistic, fully human IgG2 monoclonal antibody directed against OX40 (CD134), a costimulatory receptor. Patients were allowed to have had prior anti-PD-1, anti-PD-L1 or anti-CTLA-4 therapy, and 40% of the dose-escalation patients had previously received checkpoint inhibitors. Of the roughly 52 patients in dose escalation, approximately 20 had hepatocellular carcinoma, some 15 had melanoma, 9 had renal cell carcinoma and 9 had head and neck cancer. The point of sequencing TCRbeta in the periphery was to test whether ivuxolimab changed TCR sequence diversity and drove clonal T-cell expansion. The paper covers the monotherapy dose-escalation part of the phase I ivuxolimab trial, which included N of about 50 patients. The dose-escalation cohort was about 83% male with a mean age of about 54 years, ranging from 23 to 79. Partial responses occurred in three dose-escalation patients: two with cutaneous melanoma and one with hepatocellular carcinoma. Intravenous ivuxolimab was administered to patients every 2 weeks at six dose levels: 0.01, 0.1, 0.3, 1.5, 3 and 10 mg/kg. Findings and caveats that apply to the study as a whole: At doses from 0.1 to 3.0 mg/kg, clonal expansion was seen in both CD4+ and CD8+ blood T cells between baseline and week 6. Low levels of normalized T-cell clonal expansion were also seen in some patients who did not respond. In the 0.1-3.0 mg/kg groups, partial responders had among the lowest normalized peripheral clonal expansion, particularly in CD8+ T cells. After ivuxolimab, expanded clones were on average more numerous among CD8+ T cells than among CD4+ T cells. The antigen specificity of the clonally expanded peripheral T cells was not determined.

Genomic DNA was isolated from the sorted cells so that the TCRbeta CDR3 region could be sequenced. The immunoSEQ Assay was used for sequencing of TCRbeta CDR3 regions. TCRdb mirrors the immuneACCESS table, restricted to in-frame sequences. Some clones are absent from its copies; in checked studies, under half trace to an unresolved V gene, and the reason for the others is unknown. In all, the sample holds tens of thousands of clones, and 70% to 90% of those were seen once. The top ten constitute approximately 1.1% of the sample. The trial excluded patients who had a history of autoimmune disease or were on systemic immunosuppression. In every dose cohort, peripheral blood was drawn for TCR sequencing at baseline, cycle 4 day 1, and cycle 7 day 1. The samples were taken from a phase I, first-in-human, multicenter, open-label dose-escalation trial of ivuxolimab. Adults with locally advanced or metastatic melanoma, renal cell carcinoma, hepatocellular carcinoma or head and neck squamous cell carcinoma were enrolled in the trial. Before TCR sequencing, CD4+ and CD8+ T cells were separately sorted from peripheral blood.

This sequence was found in an adult with an advanced solid tumor such as melanoma, head and neck, liver or kidney cancer. The chain is assembled from TRBV2 and TRBJ1-6, with no confident D gene call. Source: CD4+ or CD8+ T cells sorted from blood, taken in a trial of the OX40 agonist ivuxolimab. The sequenced DNA is TGTGCCAGCAGTGACAGTAATTCACCCCTCCACTTT. Its translation reads: CASSDSNSPLHF.